The clone carrying this T cell receptor beta chain was counted a few times. Antigen unknown. In each PCR, synthetic TCR analog templates were spiked in. TCRdb keeps only in-frame clones here, not all; method: immunoSEQ multiplex PCR. The table lists fewer than 95,000 clones, roughly 89% of them singletons. The CDR3 is 13 residues long. V gave up 3 bases and J gave up 7 bases; unmatched junction bases: 6. Germline loops: CDR1 LNHNV, CDR2 YYDKDF (reference sequence). Regarding time point: pretreatment peripheral blood. This sample was included in a study of PD-L1 blockade in urothelial cancer. Study information: Patients went on atezolizumab in the mid-2010s, receiving 1,200 mg intravenously every 3 weeks. Blood was tested 3 weeks (second dose) and 6 weeks into treatment. Findings and caveats of the study: Pretreatment TCR clonality in blood, when below the median, was predictive of better survival.

The TCR originated in a man in his sixties with urothelial cancer. The genes are TRBV15 and TRBJ2-7; 7 positions agree with TRBD2. The specimen comprised PBMCs, sampled around atezolizumab (anti-PD-L1) treatment. The CDR3 nucleotides are TGTGCCACCAGCAGGGGGGAGGGGCGGGAGCAGTACTTC. This translates into CATSRGEGREQYF.